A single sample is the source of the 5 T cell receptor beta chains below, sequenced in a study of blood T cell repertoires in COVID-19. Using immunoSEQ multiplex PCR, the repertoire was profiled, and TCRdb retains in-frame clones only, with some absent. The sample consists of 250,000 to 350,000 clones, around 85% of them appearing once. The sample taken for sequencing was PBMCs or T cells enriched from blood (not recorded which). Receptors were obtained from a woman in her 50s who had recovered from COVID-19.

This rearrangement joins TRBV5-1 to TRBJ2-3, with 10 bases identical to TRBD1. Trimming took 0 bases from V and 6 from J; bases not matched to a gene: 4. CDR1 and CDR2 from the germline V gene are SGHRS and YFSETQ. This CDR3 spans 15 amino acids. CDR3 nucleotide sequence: TGCGCCAGCAGCTTGGTGGGACAGGGGCGCGATACGCAGTATTTT. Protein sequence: CASSLVGQGRDTQYF.

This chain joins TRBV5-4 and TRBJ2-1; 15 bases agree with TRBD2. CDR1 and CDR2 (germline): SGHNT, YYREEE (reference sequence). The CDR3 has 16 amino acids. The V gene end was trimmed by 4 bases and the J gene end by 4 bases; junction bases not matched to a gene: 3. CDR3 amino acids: CASSPGTSGGYNEQFF. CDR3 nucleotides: TGTGCCAGCAGCCCTGGGACTAGCGGGGGGTACAATGAGCAGTTCTTC.

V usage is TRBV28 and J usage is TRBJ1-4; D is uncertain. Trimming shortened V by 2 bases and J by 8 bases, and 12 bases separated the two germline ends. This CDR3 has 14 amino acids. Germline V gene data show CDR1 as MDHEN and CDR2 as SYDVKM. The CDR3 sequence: CASSLIHVREKLFF. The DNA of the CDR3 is TGTGCCAGCAGTTTAATCCACGTGAGGGAAAAACTGTTTTTT.

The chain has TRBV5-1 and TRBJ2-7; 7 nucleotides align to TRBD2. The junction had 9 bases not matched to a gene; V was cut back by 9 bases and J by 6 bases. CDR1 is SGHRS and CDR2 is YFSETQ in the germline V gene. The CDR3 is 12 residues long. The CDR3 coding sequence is TGCGCCACCCGGGGGGAGGGCCGCGAGCAGTACTTC. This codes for CATRGEGREQYF.

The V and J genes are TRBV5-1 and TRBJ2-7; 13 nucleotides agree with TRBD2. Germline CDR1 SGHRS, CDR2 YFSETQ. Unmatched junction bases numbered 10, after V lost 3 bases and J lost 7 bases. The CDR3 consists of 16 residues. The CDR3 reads CASSSDGTSGTGEQYF. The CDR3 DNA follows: TGCGCCAGCAGCTCGGATGGGACTAGCGGGACGGGTGAGCAGTACTTC.